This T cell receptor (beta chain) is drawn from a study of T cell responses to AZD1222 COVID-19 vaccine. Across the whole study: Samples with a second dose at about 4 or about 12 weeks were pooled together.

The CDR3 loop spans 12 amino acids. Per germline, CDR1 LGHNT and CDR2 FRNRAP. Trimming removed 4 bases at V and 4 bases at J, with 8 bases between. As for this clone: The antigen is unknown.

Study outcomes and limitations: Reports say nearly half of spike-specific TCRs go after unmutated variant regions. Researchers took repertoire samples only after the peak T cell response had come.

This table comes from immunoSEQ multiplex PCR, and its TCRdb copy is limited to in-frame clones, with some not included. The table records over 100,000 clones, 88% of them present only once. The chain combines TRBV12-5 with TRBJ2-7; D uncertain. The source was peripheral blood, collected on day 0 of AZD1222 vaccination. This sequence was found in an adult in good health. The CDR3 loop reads CASGSSWYEQYF. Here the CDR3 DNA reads TGTGCTAGTGGTTCGAGCTGGTACGAGCAGTACTTC.